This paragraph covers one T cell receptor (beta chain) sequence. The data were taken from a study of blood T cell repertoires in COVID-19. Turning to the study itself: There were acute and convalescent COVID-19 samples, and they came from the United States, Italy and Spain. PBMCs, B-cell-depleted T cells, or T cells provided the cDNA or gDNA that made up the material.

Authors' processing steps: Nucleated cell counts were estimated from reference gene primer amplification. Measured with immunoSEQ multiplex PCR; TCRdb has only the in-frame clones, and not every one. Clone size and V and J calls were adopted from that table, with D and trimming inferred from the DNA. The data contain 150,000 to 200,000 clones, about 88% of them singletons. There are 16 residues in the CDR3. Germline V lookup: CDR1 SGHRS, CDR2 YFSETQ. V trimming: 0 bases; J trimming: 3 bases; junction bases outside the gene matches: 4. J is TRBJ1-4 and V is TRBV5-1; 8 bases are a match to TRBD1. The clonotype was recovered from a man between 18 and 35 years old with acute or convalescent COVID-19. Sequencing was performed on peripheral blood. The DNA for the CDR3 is TGCGCCAGCAGCTTGGGGACAGGGACTGCTAATGAAAAACTGTTTTTT. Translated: CASSLGTGTANEKLFF.